The present TCR beta chain was sequenced within a study of cytomegalovirus exposure and HLA in healthy donors. Findings and caveats of the study: Among the CMV-associated chains, a few were confirmed in vitro as specific for CMV antigens. The authors listed 150 to 200 TCR beta chains as cytomegalovirus-associated. The study found most TCR sequences rare, yet found some public TCRs in many donors. Reported results showed that the classifier diagnosed cytomegalovirus status with high specificity and sensitivity.

As for this clone: Its antigen is as yet unknown.

The junction had 5 bases not matched to a gene; V was cut back by 11 bases and J by 5 bases. CDR3 size: 12 residues. Germline V CDR1 and CDR2: ENHRY, SYGVKD. The assay was immunoSEQ multiplex PCR, and TCRdb's table has in-frame clones only and misses some. This table holds some 230,000 clones, about nine tenths found once. The receptor was derived from a woman between 18 and 30 years old in good health and CMV-seronegative. This chain links TRBV10-3 with TRBJ1-5; 8 positions agree with TRBD1. What was sequenced was PBMCs. The CDR3, as DNA: TGTGCCGCCGGACAGGGAGATCAGCCCCAGCATTTT. Its translation is CAAGQGDQPQHF.